This T cell receptor (beta chain) was recorded in a study of blood T cell repertoires in COVID-19. Looking at the study overall: Specimens from acute and convalescent COVID-19 originated in the United States, Italy and Spain.

Only in-frame clones appear in the TCRdb table, and some are missing; sequencing was by immunoSEQ multiplex PCR. The sample carries 75,000 to 100,000 clones, 80% to 90% recorded once. This CDR3 has 12 residues. Trimming cost V 1 base and J 7 bases, with 7 bases left between them. Germline V gene data show CDR1 as LNHNV and CDR2 as YYDKDF (reference sequence). The receptor comes from a human donor with acute or convalescent COVID-19. The donor label of this sample is uncertain. This chain uses TRBV15 with TRBJ1-1; D might be TRBD1 (5 bases). The specimen sequenced was peripheral blood. The CDR3 bases are TGTGCCACCAGCAGAGGTCAGGGTGAAGCTTTCTTT. This gives the protein CATSRGQGEAFF.